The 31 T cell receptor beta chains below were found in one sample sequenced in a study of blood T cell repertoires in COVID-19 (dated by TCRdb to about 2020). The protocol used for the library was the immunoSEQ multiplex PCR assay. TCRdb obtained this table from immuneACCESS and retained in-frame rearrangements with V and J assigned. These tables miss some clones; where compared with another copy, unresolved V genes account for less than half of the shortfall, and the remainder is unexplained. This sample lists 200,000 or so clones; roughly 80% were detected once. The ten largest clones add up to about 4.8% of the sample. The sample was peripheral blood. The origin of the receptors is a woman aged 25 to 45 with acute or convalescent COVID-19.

The chain's CDR3 is CASSLAGAHSGNTIYF. In DNA form, the CDR3 reads TGTGCCAGCAGCTTGGCAGGGGCCCACTCTGGAAACACCATATATTTT. This chain links TRBV5-4 with TRBJ1-3; D might be TRBD1 (6 bases). The germline V and J ends were trimmed by 0 bases and 0 bases, with 10 bases remaining between them. Germline-derived CDR1 and CDR2 are SGHNT and YYREEE (reference sequence). The CDR3 extends over 16 amino acids.

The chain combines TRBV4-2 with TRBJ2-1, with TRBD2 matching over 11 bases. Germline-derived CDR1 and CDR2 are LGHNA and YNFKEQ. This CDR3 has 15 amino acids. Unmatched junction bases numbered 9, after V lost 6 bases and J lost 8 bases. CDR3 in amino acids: CASRPSGGNIDEQFF. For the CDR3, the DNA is TGTGCCAGCAGACCTAGCGGGGGGAATATAGATGAGCAGTTCTTC.

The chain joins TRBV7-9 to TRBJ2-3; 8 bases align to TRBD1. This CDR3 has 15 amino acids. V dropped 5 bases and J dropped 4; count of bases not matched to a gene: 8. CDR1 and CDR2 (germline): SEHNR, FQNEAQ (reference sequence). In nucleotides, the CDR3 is TGTGCCAGCAGCAAAGGACAGGGTACGGCAGATACGCAGTATTTT. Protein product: CASSKGQGTADTQYF.

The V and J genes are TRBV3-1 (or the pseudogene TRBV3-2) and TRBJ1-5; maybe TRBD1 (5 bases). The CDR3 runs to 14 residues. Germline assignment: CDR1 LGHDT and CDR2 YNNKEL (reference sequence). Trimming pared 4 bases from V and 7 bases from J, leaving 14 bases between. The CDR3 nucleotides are TGTGCCAGCAGCCTTCAGGGCCCGAAGCAGCCCCAGCATTTT. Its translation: CASSLQGPKQPQHF.

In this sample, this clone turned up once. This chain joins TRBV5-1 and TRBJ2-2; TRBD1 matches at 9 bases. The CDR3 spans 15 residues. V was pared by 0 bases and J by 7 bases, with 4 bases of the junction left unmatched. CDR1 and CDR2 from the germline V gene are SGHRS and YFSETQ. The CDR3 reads CASSLAGTGNGELFF. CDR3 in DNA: TGCGCCAGCAGCTTGGCCGGGACAGGGAACGGGGAGCTGTTTTTT.

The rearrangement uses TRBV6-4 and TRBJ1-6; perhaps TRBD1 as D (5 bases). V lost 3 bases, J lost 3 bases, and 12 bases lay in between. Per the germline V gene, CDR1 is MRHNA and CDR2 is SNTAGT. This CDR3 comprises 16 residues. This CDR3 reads CASSEVPQGYNSPLHF. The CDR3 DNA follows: TGTGCCAGCAGTGAGGTCCCCCAGGGCTATAATTCACCCCTCCACTTT.

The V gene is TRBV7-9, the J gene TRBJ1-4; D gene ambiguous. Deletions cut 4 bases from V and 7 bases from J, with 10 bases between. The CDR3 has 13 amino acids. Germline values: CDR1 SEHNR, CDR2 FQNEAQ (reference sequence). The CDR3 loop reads CASSSIGSEKLFF. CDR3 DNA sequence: TGTGCCAGCAGCTCTATAGGGAGTGAAAAACTGTTTTTT. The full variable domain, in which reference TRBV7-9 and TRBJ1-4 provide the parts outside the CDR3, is DTGVSQNPRHKITKRGQNVTFRCDPISEHNRLYWYRQTLGQGPEFLTYFQNEAQLEKSRLLSDRFSAERPKGSFSTLEIQRTEQGDSAMYLCASSSIGSEKLFFGSGTQLSVL.

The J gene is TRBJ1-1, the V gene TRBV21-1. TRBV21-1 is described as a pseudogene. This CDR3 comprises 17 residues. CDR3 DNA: TGTGCCAGCCACGATAAACGTGCCTCGAGCCCTTACACTGAAGCTTTCTTT. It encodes CASHDKRASSPYTEAFF.

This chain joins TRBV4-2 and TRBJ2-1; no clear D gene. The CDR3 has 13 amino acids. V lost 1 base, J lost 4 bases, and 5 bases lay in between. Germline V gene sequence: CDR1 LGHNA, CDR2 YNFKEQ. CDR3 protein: CASSQARYNEQFF. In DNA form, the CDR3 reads TGTGCCAGCAGCCAAGCTCGTTACAATGAGCAGTTCTTC.

The CDR3 DNA follows: TGTGCCAGCAGCCGACTTACGGGACTAGCGGGAGAGTCGAATGAGCAGTTCTTC. Translating it yields CASSRLTGLAGESNEQFF. V usage is TRBV14 and J usage is TRBJ2-1; 14 nucleotides line up with TRBD2. The V gene's germline CDR1 is SGHDN and CDR2 FVKESK. The trim removed 4 bases at V and 7 bases at J, leaving 12 bases unmatched. The CDR3 sequence is 18 residues long.

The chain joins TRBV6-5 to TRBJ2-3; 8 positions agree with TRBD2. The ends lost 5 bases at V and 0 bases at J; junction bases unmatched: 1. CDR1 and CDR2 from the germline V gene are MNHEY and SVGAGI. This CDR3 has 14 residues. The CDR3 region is CASSLAGSTDTQYF. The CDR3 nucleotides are TGTGCCAGCAGTCTAGCGGGTAGCACAGATACGCAGTATTTT.

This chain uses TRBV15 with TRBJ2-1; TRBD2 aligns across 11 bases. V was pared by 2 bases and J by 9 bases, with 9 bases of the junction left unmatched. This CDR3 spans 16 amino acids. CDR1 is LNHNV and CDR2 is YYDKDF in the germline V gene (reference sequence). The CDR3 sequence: CATSRFSGRASGEQFF. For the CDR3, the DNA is TGTGCCACCAGCAGATTTAGCGGGAGGGCCTCTGGTGAGCAGTTCTTC.

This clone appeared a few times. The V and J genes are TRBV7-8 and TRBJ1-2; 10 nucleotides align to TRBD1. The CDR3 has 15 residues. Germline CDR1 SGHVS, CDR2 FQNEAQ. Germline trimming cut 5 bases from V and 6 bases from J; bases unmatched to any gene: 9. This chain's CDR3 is CASSTPGQGFNGYTF. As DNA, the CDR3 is TGTGCCAGCAGCACCCCGGGACAGGGGTTCAATGGCTACACCTTC.

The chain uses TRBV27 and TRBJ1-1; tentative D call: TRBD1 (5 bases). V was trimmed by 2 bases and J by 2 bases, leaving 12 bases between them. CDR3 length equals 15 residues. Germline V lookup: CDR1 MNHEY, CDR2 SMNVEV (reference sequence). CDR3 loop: CASSLNQGFNTEAFF. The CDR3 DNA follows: TGTGCCAGCAGTTTAAATCAGGGATTTAACACTGAAGCTTTCTTT.

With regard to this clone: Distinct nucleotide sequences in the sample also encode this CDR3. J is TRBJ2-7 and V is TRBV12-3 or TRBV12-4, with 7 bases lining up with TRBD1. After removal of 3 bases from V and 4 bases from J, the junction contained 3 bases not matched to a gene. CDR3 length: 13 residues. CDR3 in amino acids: CASSLQQGYEQYF. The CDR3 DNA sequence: TGTGCCAGCAGTTTGCAACAGGGGTACGAGCAGTACTTC.

The CDR3 protein is CASSWASNTEAFF. CDR3 sequence (DNA): TGTGCCAGCAGTTGGGCCAGTAACACTGAAGCTTTCTTT. This chain links TRBV12-3 or TRBV12-4 with TRBJ1-1; the D is unclear. The CDR3 has 13 amino acids. V was trimmed by 4 bases and J by 2 bases, leaving 8 bases between them.

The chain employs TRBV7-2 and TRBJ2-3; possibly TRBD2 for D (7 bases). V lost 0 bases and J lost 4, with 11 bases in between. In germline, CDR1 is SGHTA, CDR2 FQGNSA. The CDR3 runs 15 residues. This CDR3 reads CASSLARGGADTQYF. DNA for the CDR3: TGTGCCAGCAGCTTAGCCAGGGGAGGGGCAGATACGCAGTATTTT.

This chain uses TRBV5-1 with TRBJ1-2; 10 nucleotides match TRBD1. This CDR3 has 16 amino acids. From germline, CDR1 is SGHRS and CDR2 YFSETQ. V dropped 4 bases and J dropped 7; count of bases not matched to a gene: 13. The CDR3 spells CASSPSLGTGASGYTF. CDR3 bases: TGCGCCAGCAGCCCCTCTCTGGGGACAGGGGCTAGTGGCTACACCTTC.

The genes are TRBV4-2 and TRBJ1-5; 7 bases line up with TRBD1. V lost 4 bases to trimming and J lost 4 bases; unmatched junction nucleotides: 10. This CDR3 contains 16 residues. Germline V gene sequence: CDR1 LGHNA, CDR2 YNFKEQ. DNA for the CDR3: TGTGCCAGCAGCCCTTTAGGTCAGGGGGGTAATCAGCCCCAGCATTTT. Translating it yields CASSPLGQGGNQPQHF.

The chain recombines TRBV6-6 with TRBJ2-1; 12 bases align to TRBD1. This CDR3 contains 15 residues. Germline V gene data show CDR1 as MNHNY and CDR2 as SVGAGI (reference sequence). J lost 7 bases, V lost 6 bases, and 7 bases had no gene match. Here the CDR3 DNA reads TGTGCCAGCAGGCCCGGGACAGGGGGCGGAAATGAGCAGTTCTTC. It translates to CASRPGTGGGNEQFF.

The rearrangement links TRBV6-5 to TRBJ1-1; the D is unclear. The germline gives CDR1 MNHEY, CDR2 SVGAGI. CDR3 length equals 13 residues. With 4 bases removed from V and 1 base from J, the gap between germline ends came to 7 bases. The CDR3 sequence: CASSLSWNTEAFF. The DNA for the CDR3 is TGTGCCAGCAGTTTGAGCTGGAACACTGAAGCTTTCTTT.

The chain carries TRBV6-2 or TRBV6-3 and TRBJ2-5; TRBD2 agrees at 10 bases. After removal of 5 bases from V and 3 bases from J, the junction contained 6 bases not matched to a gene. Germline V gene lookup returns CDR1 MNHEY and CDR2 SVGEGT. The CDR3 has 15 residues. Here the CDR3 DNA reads TGTGCCAGCAGTACCCCCGGACTAGCGGAAGAGACCCAGTACTTC. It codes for CASSTPGLAEETQYF.

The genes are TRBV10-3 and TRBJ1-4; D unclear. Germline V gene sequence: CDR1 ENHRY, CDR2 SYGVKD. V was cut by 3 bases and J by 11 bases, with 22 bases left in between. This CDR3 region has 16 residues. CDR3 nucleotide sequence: TGTGCCATCAGTGACCCCGATCCGGGTTATCGGGATAAACTGTTTTTT. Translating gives CAISDPDPGYRDKLFF.

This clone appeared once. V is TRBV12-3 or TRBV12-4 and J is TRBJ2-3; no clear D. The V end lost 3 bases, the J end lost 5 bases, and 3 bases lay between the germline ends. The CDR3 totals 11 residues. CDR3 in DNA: TGTGCCAGCAGTTTCTTAGATACGCAGTATTTT. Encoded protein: CASSFLDTQYF.

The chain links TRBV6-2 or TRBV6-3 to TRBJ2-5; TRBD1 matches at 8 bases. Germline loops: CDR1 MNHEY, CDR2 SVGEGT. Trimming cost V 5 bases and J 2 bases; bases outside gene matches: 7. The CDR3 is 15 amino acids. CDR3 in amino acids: CASSAEGQAQETQYF. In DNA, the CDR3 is TGTGCCAGCAGTGCTGAGGGACAGGCTCAAGAGACCCAGTACTTC.

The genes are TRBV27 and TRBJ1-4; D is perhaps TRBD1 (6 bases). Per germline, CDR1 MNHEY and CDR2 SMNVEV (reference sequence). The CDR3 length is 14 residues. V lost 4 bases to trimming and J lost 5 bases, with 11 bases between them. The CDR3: CASSSQQGNEKLFF. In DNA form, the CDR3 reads TGTGCCAGCAGTTCGCAACAGGGAAATGAAAAACTGTTTTTT.

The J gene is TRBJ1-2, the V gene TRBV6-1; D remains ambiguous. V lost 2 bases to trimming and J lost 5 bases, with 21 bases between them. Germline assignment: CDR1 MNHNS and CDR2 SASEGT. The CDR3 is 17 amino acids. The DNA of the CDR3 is TGTGCCAGCAGTGAATACTCCGGACTGGGTATTTCGTATGGCTACACCTTC. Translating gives CASSEYSGLGISYGYTF.

CDR3 coding DNA: TGTGCCAGCAGGCGACAGGTAATCGGTTCTGGAAACACCATATATTTT. Translation: CASRRQVIGSGNTIYF. The rearrangement links TRBV28 to TRBJ1-3, with D possibly TRBD1 on 6 matching bases. This CDR3 region has 16 residues. Trimming left V 6 bases short and J 1 base short, with 16 bases between. Germline assignment: CDR1 MDHEN and CDR2 SYDVKM.

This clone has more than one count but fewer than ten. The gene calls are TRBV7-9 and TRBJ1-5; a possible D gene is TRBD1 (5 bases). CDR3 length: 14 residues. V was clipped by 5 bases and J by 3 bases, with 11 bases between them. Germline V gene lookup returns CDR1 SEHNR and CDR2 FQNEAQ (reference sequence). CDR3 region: CASSPPGFNQPQHF. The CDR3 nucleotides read TGTGCCAGCAGCCCCCCAGGGTTCAATCAGCCCCAGCATTTT.

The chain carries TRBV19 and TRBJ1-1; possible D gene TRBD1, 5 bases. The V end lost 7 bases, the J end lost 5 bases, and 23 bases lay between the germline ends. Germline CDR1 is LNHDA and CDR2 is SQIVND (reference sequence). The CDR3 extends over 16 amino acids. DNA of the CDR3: TGTGCCAGTAAACCAATTGGCGGGGCGGGAGAGACTGAAGCTTTCTTT. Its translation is CASKPIGGAGETEAFF.

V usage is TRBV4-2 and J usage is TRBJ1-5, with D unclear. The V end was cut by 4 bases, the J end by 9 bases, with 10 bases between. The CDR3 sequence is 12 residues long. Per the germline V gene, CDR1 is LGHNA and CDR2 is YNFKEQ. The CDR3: CASSPGIGPQHF. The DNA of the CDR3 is TGTGCCAGCAGCCCCGGTATTGGGCCCCAGCATTTT.